This T cell receptor beta chain was identified in a study of naive and memory T cell subsets. General study points: Expression changes during T cell differentiation may affect RNA-based TCR counts.

The beta constant-region primer was an equimolar mix of two oligonucleotides covering TRBC1 and TRBC2. Four rounds of PCR amplified the ligated cDNA using nested alpha and beta constant-region primers plus SP2. TCRdb called the UMI-ligation and nested PCR reads again in MiXCR, with one record for every CDR3 protein. The repertoire has thousands of distinct CDR3 sequences, about 7% of them found once; the top ten carry around 83%. This CDR3 region has 16 residues. Looked up from germline, CDR1 is DFQATT and CDR2 is SNEGSKA (reference sequence). The J segment lost 4 bases and the V segment lost 2 bases, leaving 6 bases of the junction unmatched. This clonotype was recorded many times. Antigen: not known. Cells stained for CD3, CD4, CD8, CD45RA, CD27 and viability were sorted into four CD45RA/CD27 subsets.

The sequencing sample was made of CD4+ TEMRA cells from blood. Subset specified: effector memory re-expressing CD45RA, CD45RA+ CD27-. This clonotype was sampled from a human donor in good health. V is TRBV20-1 and J is TRBJ2-3; TRBD2 matches at 13 bases. CDR3 loop: CSARRTSGSVADTQYF. CDR3 DNA sequence: TGCAGTGCTAGAAGGACTAGCGGGAGTGTAGCAGATACGCAGTATTTT.